Listed here are 10 T cell receptor beta chains from one sample, sequenced in a study of tumor-infiltrating lymphocytes in primary liver carcinoma. Blood RNA was derived from unsorted whole blood, and germline DNA was extracted too. From 400 to 550 ng total RNA, TCR beta cDNA was generated with a primer in the constant region. Three nested multiplex PCR rounds, a slightly modified ARM-PCR, produced the libraries for TCR beta. Two initial PCR rounds of about 9 cycles each paired TRBV1-TRBV30 forward primers with a C-beta reverse primer. One entry per CDR3 protein, called by TCRdb with MiXCR from the multiplex PCR reads. The table lists 330,000 or so distinct CDR3 sequences, about two thirds of them singletons. The sequencing sample was made of peripheral blood. The receptors stem from a man aged 35 to 55 with primary liver carcinoma and hepatitis B virus infection.

As for this clonotype: Compared with germline, one end of the junction differs, possibly owing to a read error. The chain links TRBV11-1 to TRBJ2-7, with a possible D match to TRBD2 (5 bases). The CDR3 has 12 residues. Germline lookup yields CDR1 SGHAT and CDR2 FQDESV (reference sequence). CDR3 protein: CAGSPGDYEQYF. CDR3 bases: TGTGCCGGCAGCCCCGGGGACTACGAGCAGTACTTC.

Comments on this clonotype: A junction end diverges from the germline sequence, so it may reflect a read error. This chain joins TRBV5-1 and TRBJ2-5; no reliable D call. Germline V gene sequence: CDR1 SGHRS, CDR2 YFSETQ. This CDR3 spans 14 amino acids. This CDR3 is CASGLSIGEETQYF. CDR3 nucleotide sequence: TGCGCCAGCGGCTTGTCAATCGGTGAAGAGACCCAGTACTTC.

About this clonotype itself: This may stem from a read error, because a much larger clone lies one nucleotide away. The chain has TRBV6-6 and TRBJ2-7; D is perhaps TRBD1 (6 bases). This CDR3 is built from 13 residues. Germline V gene lookup returns CDR1 MNHNY and CDR2 SVGAGI (reference sequence). Trimming cost V 11 bases and J 0 bases, with 14 bases left between them. DNA for the CDR3: TGTGCCTGCACAGGGTTCAGCTCCTACGAGCAGTACTTC. It codes for CACTGFSSYEQYF.

Points on this clonotype: Possible read error: a much larger clone is one base away. The V gene is TRBV6-5, the J gene TRBJ2-7; D unclear. The CDR3 totals 13 residues. V was shortened by 0 bases and J by 12 bases, with 15 bases between the two germline ends. The germline CDR1 and CDR2 sequences are MNHEY and SVGAGI. CDR3 sequence: CASSYSRRPSVYF. The CDR3 region has the DNA TGTGCCAGCAGTTACTCGCGGCGGCCCAGTGTGTACTTC.

A word on this clonotype: This may be a read error: a much more frequent sequence differs by one nucleotide. The rearrangement joins TRBV4-3 to TRBJ1-1; D possibly corresponds to TRBD1 (5 bases). The CDR3 totals 15 residues. CDR1 is LGHNA and CDR2 is YSLEER in the germline V gene. CDR3 loop: CASSQEPGMNIEAFF. The CDR3 DNA reads as TGCGCCAGCAGCCAAGAGCCAGGGATGAACATTGAAGCTTTCTTT.

Details on this clonotype: The junction and the germline gene differ at one end; a read error may be behind it. The chain is built from TRBV6-6 and TRBJ2-6; the D gene could be TRBD1 or TRBD2 (7 bases each). Germline V CDR1 and CDR2: MNHNY, SVGAGI (reference sequence). This CDR3 spans 14 amino acids. CDR3 coding DNA: TGTGCCAGTAGGGGGGGAGACAGGGCCAACGCCCTGACTTTC. This sequence encodes CASRGGDRANALTF.

On this clonotype itself: This clone may be a read error of a much larger clone one base away. This chain uses TRBV29-1 with TRBJ1-1; D may be TRBD1 (6 bases). The CDR3 length is 12 residues. Germline V gene sequence: CDR1 SQVTM, CDR2 ANQGSEA. Trimming pared 5 bases from V and 2 bases from J, leaving 9 bases between. The CDR3 DNA follows: TGCAGCGTTCGACAGGTCAACACTGAAGCTTTCTTT. This encodes CSVRQVNTEAFF.

Points on this clonotype: A much larger clone is a single base away; this may be a read error. This sequence joins TRBV5-5 and TRBJ2-7; no definite D call. The germline V gene has CDR1 SGHKS and CDR2 YYEKEE (reference sequence). The CDR3 totals 13 residues. The CDR3 nucleotides are TGTGCCAGCAGCTTGGTCGGCTCCTACGAGAAGTACTTC. Translating it yields CASSLVGSYEKYF.

Points on this clonotype: Because it lacks the conserved phenylalanine or tryptophan at the end, this CDR3 is likely a read error. The chain couples TRBV5-4 to TRBJ1-2; D call uncertain. Between the trimmed V and J ends, which lost 2 bases and 6 bases, there was a span of 8 bases. Germline assignment: CDR1 SGHNT and CDR2 YYREEE (reference sequence). This CDR3 contains 12 residues. CDR3 amino acids: CASSFSGDGYTI. CDR3 DNA: TGTGCCAGCAGCTTTTCAGGAGATGGCTACACCATC.

This clonotype has a single count. A much more abundant neighbour one base away suggests this may be a read error. The chain couples TRBV5-6 to TRBJ2-1, with D hard to call. CDR1 SGHDT and CDR2 YYEEEE come from the germline V gene. V dropped 2 bases and J dropped 10 bases, with 13 bases sitting between them. The CDR3 is made up of 13 amino acids. CDR3 region: CASSFPIASEQFF. The CDR3 bases are TGTGCCAGCAGCTTTCCGATCGCCTCGGAGCAGTTCTTC.